This entry lists 9 T cell receptor beta chains sequenced from one sample in a study of blood T cell repertoires in COVID-19. Sequencing used immunoSEQ multiplex PCR; TCRdb keeps in-frame clones, though not all of them. The repertoire includes 300,000 to 400,000 clones, more than 70% of them detected once, and about 7% sits in the top ten. The sample comprised peripheral blood. The receptors were sampled from a woman in her 70s with COVID-19, enrolled during active disease.

The chain has TRBV28 and TRBJ1-4; D may be TRBD1 (6 bases). The CDR3 is 17 residues long. Germline CDR1 MDHEN, CDR2 SYDVKM. Trimming cost V 2 bases and J 0 bases, with 13 bases left between them. The CDR3 loop reads CASSLGGAHSTNEKLFF. The CDR3 DNA reads as TGTGCCAGCAGTTTAGGGGGGGCACATTCAACTAATGAAAAACTGTTTTTT.

The V gene is TRBV5-5, the J gene TRBJ1-5; a possible D gene is TRBD1 (5 bases). The CDR3 covers 15 residues. Germline V gene data show CDR1 as SGHKS and CDR2 as YYEKEE (reference sequence). V shed 4 bases and J shed 6 bases, with 17 bases lying between them. CDR3 coding DNA: TGTGCCAGCAGCCCTAGTCAGTGGCAGGGTCAGCCCCAGCATTTT. This encodes CASSPSQWQGQPQHF. The whole variable domain, remainder taken from reference TRBV5-5 and TRBJ1-5, is DAGVTQSPTHLIKTRGQQVTLRCSPISGHKSVSWYQQVLGQGPQFIFQYYEKEERGRGNFPDRFSARQFPNYSSELNVNALLLGDSALYLCASSPSQWQGQPQHFGDGTRLSIL.

The V call is TRBV30, the J call TRBJ1-1; D remains ambiguous. The CDR3 is 12 residues long. Trimming pared 7 bases from V and 4 bases from J, leaving 13 bases between. Per germline, CDR1 GTSNPN and CDR2 SVGIG (reference sequence). The CDR3 loop reads CASKRVGTEAFF. DNA for the CDR3: TGTGCCTCCAAACGGGTGGGCACTGAAGCTTTCTTT.

The chain links TRBV6-5 to TRBJ1-5; 8 bases agree with TRBD1. Germline values: CDR1 MNHEY, CDR2 SVGAGI. The CDR3 spans 14 residues. V shed 5 bases and J 6 bases; nucleotides not matched to a gene: 6. The CDR3 region has the DNA TGTGCCAGCAGTACCAACAGGGGGGGTCAGCCCCAGCATTTT. It yields the protein CASSTNRGGQPQHF.

J is TRBJ2-3 and V is TRBV3-1 (or the pseudogene TRBV3-2), with 8 bases aligning to TRBD1. CDR1 is LGHDT and CDR2 is YNNKEL in the germline V gene (reference sequence). The CDR3 covers 16 residues. Trimming removed 1 base from V and 0 bases from J; junction bases left unmatched: 3. The CDR3 reads CASSQVDRGSTDTQYF. The DNA for the CDR3 is TGTGCCAGCAGCCAAGTTGACAGGGGAAGCACAGATACGCAGTATTTT.

This clone came up once. The chain recombines TRBV12-5 with TRBJ1-1; TRBD1 matches 8 bases. The CDR3 runs to 19 residues. V trimming: 5 bases; J trimming: 1 base; junction bases outside the gene matches: 18. Germline values: CDR1 LGHNT, CDR2 FRNRAP. The CDR3 region is CASGPPGGQGFFENTEAFF. In DNA, the CDR3 is TGTGCTAGTGGTCCCCCAGGAGGACAGGGTTTCTTTGAGAACACTGAAGCTTTCTTT.

The chain carries TRBV9 and TRBJ1-6; 8 bases align to TRBD1. Germline values: CDR1 SGDLS, CDR2 YYNGEE. J was trimmed by 10 bases and V by 3 bases; bases with no gene match: 6. The CDR3 has 14 amino acids. In nucleotides, the CDR3 is TGTGCCAGCAGCGCAGACAGGGGCCAATCACCCCTCCACTTT. Protein sequence: CASSADRGQSPLHF.

In its sample, this clone was seen once. The chain recombines TRBV2 with TRBJ2-7; 10 nucleotides match TRBD1. The CDR3 has 14 residues. CDR1 and CDR2 (germline): SNHLY, FYNNEI. With 4 bases clipped from V and 4 bases from J, the junction kept 4 bases outside the gene matches. CDR3 nucleotides: TGTGCCAGCAGTGGGACAGGGGGACGATACGAGCAGTACTTC. Translation gives CASSGTGGRYEQYF.

CDR3 nucleotides: TGTGCCTGCCTCCCCCGTGAGGGGGTCTCCTACAATGAGCAGTTCTTC. Protein product: CACLPREGVSYNEQFF. The gene calls are TRBV30 and TRBJ2-1; TRBD1 might be the D (6 bases). The CDR3 consists of 16 residues. CDR1 is GTSNPN, CDR2 SVGIG, per germline (reference sequence). V lost 6 bases, J lost 0 bases, and 18 bases lay in between.